This T cell receptor beta chain was identified during a study of T-cell reconstitution after alpha-beta-depleted transplantation in children. Library preparation (for TCRbeta) was performed with unique molecular identifiers. TCRdb redid the calling of the PCR reads with MiXCR, one entry per CDR3 protein. The sample lists approximately 240,000 distinct CDR3 sequences, 9.7% seen once, with about 4.9% in the top ten. With 5 bases removed from V and 3 bases from J, the gap between germline ends came to 14 bases. Per the germline V gene, CDR1 is SGHRS and CDR2 is YFSETQ. CDR3 length: 15 amino acids. This clonotype was seen at least ten times.

The receptor comes from a human donor who donated a stem cell graft to a child with SCID. Sample: PBMCs from the stem cell graft donor, taken from the stem cell graft. The J gene is TRBJ2-2, the V gene TRBV5-1, with D perhaps TRBD1 (6 bases). CDR3 amino acids: CASSKQGSYTGELFF. The CDR3 coding sequence is TGCGCCAGCAGTAAACAGGGATCCTACACCGGGGAGCTGTTTTTT.